This TCR beta chain was captured by sequencing in a study of blood T cell repertoires in COVID-19 (dated by TCRdb to about 2020). Background on the whole study: The collaborator samples originated in the United States, Italy and Spain and spanned the acute and convalescent phases of COVID-19. The repertoires were released in a freely available public database meant as a resource for research on the immune response to SARS-CoV-2. The dataset comprised deeply sampled blood TCRbeta repertoires from subjects exposed to, actively infected with, or recovered from COVID-19. The prospective study material was composed of cDNA or gDNA derived from T cells, B-cell-depleted T cells, or PBMCs. Where HLA class I and class II types were available, the types were taken from metadata supplied by the sample provider, not from assay-based typing. A de-identified subject ID, COVID-19 status, age in years and sex were almost always included in the sample metadata. Samples were obtained from the ongoing ImmuneRACE study (first 160 participants) and from some 1,200 subjects provided by 6 global collaborators. Overall results and qualifications from the work: The amount of clinical and demographic metadata varied by source and participant and was provided uncurated.

Whole blood was collected in K2EDTA tubes by collaborating institutions according to the institutions' own protocols. Collaborator samples were shipped for TCRbeta analysis as frozen whole blood, isolated PBMCs, or DNA extracted from either sample type. The immunoSEQ Assay, a bias-controlled multiplex PCR, was used to amplify TCRbeta CDR3 regions from genomic DNA. In the paper's pipeline: The number of nucleated cells in each sample was estimated from the amplification of reference gene primers within the assay. To quantify the absolute abundance of each unique TCRbeta CDR3 rearrangement, sequence reads were collapsed and filtered. For each sample, productive Simpson clonality was calculated as the square root of Simpson's diversity index across productive rearrangements. This is the immuneACCESS table as TCRdb keeps it, with only in-frame sequences that have V and J called. A part of the clones is gone; compared with another copy, unresolved V genes explain less than half, and the rest is unexplained. V and J calls and clone size are as listed in that table; D and trimming were resolved from the DNA. For this sample the table gives tens of thousands of clones, of which around 87% were detected only once. Around 15% of the sample lies in the top ten.

This clone was observed a single time. Its recognized antigen is unknown. No base quality information exists; no much larger clone differs at one position. This sequence was found in a man aged 60-69 years with active COVID-19. Source material: peripheral blood.

The sequence in DNA is TGCGCCAGCAGTCAATGGACAGATTACAATGAGCAGTTCTTC. Translated, this gives CASSQWTDYNEQFF. The V and J segments used are TRBV23-1 and TRBJ2-1; TRBD1 might be the D gene, on 6 matching bases. TRBV23-1 is annotated as an ORF whose role is uncertain. The CDR3 measures 14 amino acids from cysteine to phenylalanine. The only DNA kept is the CDR3, 42 bases in frame from the first base. The V end loses 1 base and the J end loses 4 bases, and a stretch of 8 bases separates them.